Listed below are T cell receptor beta chains from one sample, sequenced in a study of breast tumors, draining lymph nodes, adjacent tissues. TCRdb called the multiplex PCR reads again in MiXCR, with one record for every CDR3 protein. The sample has 66,000 or so distinct CDR3 sequences, 43% seen once; the top ten hold 8% to 9.5%. What was sequenced was breast tumor tissue. All receptors come from a female donor with breast cancer. Some clones in this sample may be carry-over from other donors' samples. CDR3s include the opening cysteine and the closing phenylalanine or tryptophan. The D gene is left open where the match is weak. Clone size is given for some rows only: seen once, a few or many times, or a class if the clone is expanded.

abundance	v_gene	d_gene	len	j_gene	CDR3aa	CDR3nt
many	TRBV29-1	NA	13	TRBJ2-1	CSVQGFSLNEQFF	TGCAGCGTTCAGGGGTTCAGTTTGAATGAGCAGTTCTTC
many	TRBV4-2	TRBD2	18	TRBJ2-1	CASSQDVRERGGNNEQFF	TGTGCCAGCAGCCAAGATGTCCGGGAGCGGGGGGGTAACAATGAGCAGTTCTTC
many	TRBV7-7	NA	14	TRBJ2-3	CASSPDGIGDTQYF	TGTGCTAGCAGCCCGGACGGAATTGGAGATACGCAGTATTTT
NA	TRBV2	NA	11	TRBJ2-7	CATRGTYEQYF	TGTGCTACCCGGGGGACCTACGAGCAGTACTTC
many	TRBV7-6	TRBD1	13	TRBJ1-1	CASSPRGQLEAFF	TGTGCCAGCAGCCCCCGGGGACAGCTGGAAGCTTTCTTT
NA	TRBV19	NA	16	TRBJ1-3	CASSQDRPSSGNTIYF	TGTGCCAGTAGCCAGGACAGACCAAGCTCTGGAAACACCATATATTTT
many	TRBV7-9	TRBD1	16	TRBJ1-3	CASSANRGLSGNTIYF	TGTGCCAGCAGCGCCAACAGGGGGCTCTCTGGAAACACCATATATTTT
many	TRBV7-2	TRBD2	19	TRBJ2-1	CASSPGLAGGRWSDNEQFF	TGTGCCAGCAGCCCGGGACTAGCGGGGGGGCGTTGGTCTGACAATGAGCAGTTCTTC
many	TRBV14	NA	15	TRBJ2-3	CASSQGEGPTDTQYF	TGTGCCAGCAGCCAGGGAGAAGGCCCGACAGATACGCAGTATTTT
NA	TRBV6-4	TRBD2	17	TRBJ2-2	CASSPRLAGGEIGELFF	TGTGCCAGCAGTCCGCGACTAGCGGGAGGAGAGATCGGGGAGCTGTTTTTT
many	TRBV7-2	TRBD2	16	TRBJ2-5	CASSLDFFAGGETQYF	TGTGCCAGCAGCTTAGATTTTTTTGCGGGGGGGGAGACCCAGTACTTC
many	TRBV2	NA	14	TRBJ2-1	CASTNQGSHNEQFF	TGTGCCAGCACAAACCAGGGATCTCACAATGAGCAGTTCTTC
NA	TRBV5-4	NA	15	TRBJ2-7	CASSSSNWVVLEQYF	TGTGCCAGCAGCTCGTCTAATTGGGTGGTTCTCGAGCAGTACTTC
many	TRBV30	NA	13	TRBJ2-5	CAWSRGTTETQYF	TGTGCCTGGAGTCGGGGGACCACAGAGACCCAGTACTTC
many	TRBV10-1	NA	17	TRBJ1-3	CASRLTAGQVSGNTIYF	TGCGCCAGCAGACTTACCGCGGGACAAGTCTCTGGAAACACCATATATTTT
many	TRBV12-3/TRBV12-4	NA	12	TRBJ2-7	CASSNQGLEQYF	TGTGCCAGCAGCAACCAGGGTCTCGAGCAGTACTTC
NA	TRBV27	NA	14	TRBJ2-1	CASSFSWQGNEQFF	TGTGCCAGCAGTTTTTCTTGGCAGGGCAATGAGCAGTTCTTC
NA	TRBV24-1	TRBD1	17	TRBJ1-5	CASSTGVSRVGNQPQHF	TGTGCCTCCTCCACAGGGGTGAGCCGGGTGGGCAATCAGCCCCAGCATTTT
many	TRBV20-1	TRBD2	19	TRBJ2-1	CSARDGGPSSGRASSEQFF	TGCAGTGCTAGAGATGGAGGTCCTTCTAGCGGGAGGGCCTCATCTGAGCAGTTCTTC
NA	TRBV19	NA	14	TRBJ1-1	CASSMGPAYTEAFF	TGTGCCAGTAGTATGGGACCCGCCTACACTGAAGCTTTCTTT
NA	TRBV9	TRBD1	15	TRBJ2-7	CASSVTGGAGYEQYF	TGTGCCAGCAGCGTGACAGGGGGAGCGGGCTACGAGCAGTACTTC
few	TRBV5-4	NA	15	TRBJ2-5	CASSLAVAREETQYF	TGTGCCAGCAGCTTGGCGGTGGCAAGGGAAGAGACCCAGTACTTC
NA	TRBV7-9	TRBD1	15	TRBJ1-6	CASSPQDRGGFPPHF	TGTGCCAGCAGCCCTCAGGACAGGGGCGGTTTCCCCCCCCACTTT
few	TRBV6-2/TRBV6-3	TRBD1	14	TRBJ1-2	CASSFRRQGDGYPF	TGTGCCAGCAGTTTTCGCAGACAGGGCGACGGCTACCCCTTC
many	TRBV9	TRBD1	14	TRBJ2-7	CASSVGGTEYEQYF	TGTGCCAGCAGCGTAGGAGGGACAGAGTACGAGCAGTACTTC
many	TRBV3-1	NA	14	TRBJ2-1	CASSPDSGYNEQFF	TGTGCCAGCAGCCCCGACAGTGGATACAATGAGCAGTTCTTC
few	TRBV7-2	TRBD1	14	TRBJ1-4	CASSFQGASEKLFF	TGTGCCAGCAGCTTCCAGGGGGCGAGTGAAAAACTGTTTTTT
NA	TRBV28	TRBD1	16	TRBJ2-5	CASSLPGTGALISQYF	TGTGCCAGCAGTTTACCGGGGACAGGGGCACTTATATCCCAGTACTTC
NA	TRBV27	NA	16	TRBJ2-7	CASSPTWGRGYYEQYF	TGTGCCAGCAGTCCCACTTGGGGACGCGGCTACTACGAGCAGTACTTC
NA	TRBV29-1	NA	24	TRBJ2-3	CSVWTGSYEQYFGPGDASTDTQYF	NA
once	TRBV15	NA	16	TRBJ2-5	CATSRDRSKLQETQYF	TGTGCCACCAGCAGAGATCGGTCTAAGCTCCAAGAGACCCAGTACTTC
many	TRBV5-5	TRBD1	15	TRBJ1-2	CASSLGGGAGYGYTF	TGTGCCAGCAGCTTGGGAGGGGGCGCCGGCTATGGCTACACCTTC
NA	TRBV18	TRBD1	14	TRBJ1-4	CASSAGTGVEKLFF	TGTGCCAGCTCAGCTGGGACAGGGGTGGAAAAACTGTTTTTT
many	TRBV20-1	NA	17	TRBJ2-3	CSARDHSASISTDTQYF	TGCAGTGCTAGAGATCATTCGGCGAGTATTAGCACAGATACGCAGTATTTT
NA	TRBV13	TRBD1	14	TRBJ1-4	CASSLGTGEGKLFF	TGTGCCAGCAGCTTAGGGACAGGGGAAGGAAAACTGTTTTTT
NA	TRBV2	NA	13	TRBJ1-2	CASSDVGNYGYTF	TGTGCCAGCAGTGACGTGGGAAACTATGGCTACACCTTC
NA	TRBV7-9	TRBD1	14	TRBJ1-2	CASSLFAGGIGYTF	TGTGCCAGCAGCTTATTCGCAGGGGGAATCGGCTACACCTTC
NA	TRBV7-9	TRBD1	16	TRBJ1-4	CASSLGQGPHNEKLFF	TGTGCCAGCAGCCTAGGACAGGGACCGCATAATGAAAAACTGTTTTTT
NA	TRBV11-2	TRBD1	15	TRBJ2-3	CVSSSGTGGNQPQYF	TGTGTCAGCAGCTCAGGGACAGGTGGCAATCAGCCCCAGTATTTT
few	TRBV20-1	NA	17	TRBJ1-6	CSARDLFSRDANSPLHF	TGCAGTGCTAGAGATCTGTTCAGCCGGGACGCAAATTCACCCCTCCACTTT
NA	TRBV13	NA	15	TRBJ1-2	CANSLGLQESYGYTF	TGTGCCAACAGCTTAGGCCTCCAGGAGAGCTATGGGTACACCTTC
NA	TRBV20-1	TRBD2	15	TRBJ2-3	CSARGAGGDYNEQYF	TGCAGTGCTAGAGGGGCGGGAGGGGATTACAATGAGCAGTATTTT
many	TRBV7-2	NA	15	TRBJ1-2	CASSLNLGRGYGYTF	TGTGCCAGCAGCTTGAACTTGGGACGTGGGTATGGCTACACCTTC
few	TRBV2	TRBD2	15	TRBJ2-3	CASSVGRGSYNEQYF	TGTGCCAGCAGTGTTGGGAGGGGCTCCTACAATGAGCAGTATTTT
many	TRBV4-1	TRBD2	14	TRBJ2-1	CASSQAGGHNEQFF	TGCGCCAGCAGCCAAGCGGGGGGGCACAATGAGCAGTTCTTC
NA	TRBV6-6	NA	11	TRBJ1-6	CASSSDTPLHF	TGTGCCAGCAGTTCCGATACACCCCTCCACTTT
many	TRBV5-8	NA	14	TRBJ1-5	CASCGGGSNQPQHF	TGTGCCAGCTGCGGTGGCGGGAGCAATCAGCCCCAGCATTTT
once	TRBV5-1	NA	14	TRBJ2-5	CASSWQGGKETQYF	TGCGCCAGCAGCTGGCAGGGGGGGAAAGAGACCCAGTACTTC
NA	TRBV7-2	NA	14	TRBJ1-6	CASSIDRKNSPLHF	TGTGCCAGCAGCATCGACAGGAAGAATTCACCCCTCCACTTT
many	TRBV20-1	TRBD2	15	TRBJ2-7	CSARDPSGSGYEQYF	TGCAGTGCTAGAGATCCCAGCGGGAGTGGGTACGAGCAGTACTTC
NA	TRBV9	NA	13	TRBJ1-1	CASSERDNTEAFF	TGTGCCAGCAGCGAAAGAGATAACACTGAAGCTTTCTTT
many	TRBV27	NA	13	TRBJ2-7	CASSPGTPNGKYF	TGTGCCAGCAGTCCCGGGACACCCAACGGGAAGTACTTC
many	TRBV19	TRBD2	19	TRBJ2-1	CASVGLAGGTSSSYNEQFF	TGTGCCAGTGTTGGGCTAGCGGGAGGCACCTCGAGCTCCTACAATGAGCAGTTCTTC
many	TRBV20-1	NA	14	TRBJ1-1	CSASGGHPNTEAFF	TGCAGTGCCAGTGGTGGACACCCGAACACTGAAGCTTTCTTT
once	TRBV12-3/TRBV12-4	TRBD1	15	TRBJ2-7	CASSATGANSYEQYF	TGTGCCAGCAGCGCCACAGGGGCTAACTCCTACGAGCAGTACTTC
NA	TRBV29-1	NA	15	TRBJ1-2	CSVEAAVGSDYGYTF	TGCAGCGTTGAAGCAGCGGTAGGGTCGGACTATGGCTACACCTTC
many	TRBV19	TRBD1	15	TRBJ2-3	CASSDRQGAADTQYF	TGTGCCAGTAGTGACCGACAGGGGGCCGCAGATACGCAGTATTTT